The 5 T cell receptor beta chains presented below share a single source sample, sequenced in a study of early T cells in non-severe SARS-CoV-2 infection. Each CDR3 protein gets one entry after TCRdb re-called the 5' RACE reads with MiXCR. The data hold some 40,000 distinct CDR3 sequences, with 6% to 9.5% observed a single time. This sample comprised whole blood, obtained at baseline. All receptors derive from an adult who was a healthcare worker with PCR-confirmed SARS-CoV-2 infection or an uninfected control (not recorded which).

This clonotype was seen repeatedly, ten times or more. The CDR3, as DNA: TGCAGTGCTAGATGGACGCATAGCTCCTACGAGCAGTACTTC. This encodes CSARWTHSSYEQYF. This rearrangement joins TRBV20-1 to TRBJ2-7; D is ambiguous. Trimming removed 2 bases from V and 0 bases from J, with 11 bases in between. Germline V gives CDR1 DFQATT, CDR2 SNEGSKA (reference sequence). The CDR3 runs to 14 residues.

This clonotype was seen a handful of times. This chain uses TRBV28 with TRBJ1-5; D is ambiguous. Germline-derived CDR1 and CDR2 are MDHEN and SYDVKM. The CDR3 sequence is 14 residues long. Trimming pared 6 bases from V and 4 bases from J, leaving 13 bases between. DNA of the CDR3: TGTGCCAGCAGACGAAAGGTGGGGAATCAGCCCCAGCATTTT. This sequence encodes CASRRKVGNQPQHF.

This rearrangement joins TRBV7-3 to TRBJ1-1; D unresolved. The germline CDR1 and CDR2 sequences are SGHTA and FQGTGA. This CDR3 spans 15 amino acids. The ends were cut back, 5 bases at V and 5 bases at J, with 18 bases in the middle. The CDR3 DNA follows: TGTGCCAGCAGCATCTCCGGCGAGGGATCGACTGAAGCTTTCTTT. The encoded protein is CASSISGEGSTEAFF.

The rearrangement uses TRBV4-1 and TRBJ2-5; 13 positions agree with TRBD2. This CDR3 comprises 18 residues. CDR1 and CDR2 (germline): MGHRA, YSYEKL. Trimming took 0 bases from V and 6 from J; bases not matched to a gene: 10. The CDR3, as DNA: TGCGCCAGCAGCCAAGATACGACTAGCGGGGGGCCTGGCAAGACCCAGTACTTC. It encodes CASSQDTTSGGPGKTQYF.

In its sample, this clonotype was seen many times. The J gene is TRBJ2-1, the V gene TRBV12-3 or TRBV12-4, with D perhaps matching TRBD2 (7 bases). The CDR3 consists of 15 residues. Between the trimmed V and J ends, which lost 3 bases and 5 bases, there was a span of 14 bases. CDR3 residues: CASSLGGRQDNEQFF. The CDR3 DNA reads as TGTGCCAGCAGTTTGGGGGGGCGCCAGGACAATGAGCAGTTCTTC.